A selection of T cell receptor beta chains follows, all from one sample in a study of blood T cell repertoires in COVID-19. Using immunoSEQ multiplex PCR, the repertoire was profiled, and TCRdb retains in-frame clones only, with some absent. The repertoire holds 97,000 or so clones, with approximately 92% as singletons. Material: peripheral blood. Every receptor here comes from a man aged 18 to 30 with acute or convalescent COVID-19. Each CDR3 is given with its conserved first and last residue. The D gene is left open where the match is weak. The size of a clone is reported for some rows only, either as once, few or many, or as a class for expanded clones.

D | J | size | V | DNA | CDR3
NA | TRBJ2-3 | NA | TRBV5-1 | TGCGCCAGCAGCTTGTTAGCAGGGGGGAGTACAGATACGCAGTATTTT | CASSLLAGGSTDTQYF
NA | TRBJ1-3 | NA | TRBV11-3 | TGTGCCAGCAGCGCCGGGATCTCTGGAAACACCATATATTTT | CASSAGISGNTIYF
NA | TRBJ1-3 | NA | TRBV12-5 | TGTGCTAGTGCCTCAGGGGCTGGAAACACCATATATTTT | CASASGAGNTIYF
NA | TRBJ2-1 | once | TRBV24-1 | TGTGCCACCAGTGATTTTAGCTACAATGAGCAGTTCTTC | CATSDFSYNEQFF
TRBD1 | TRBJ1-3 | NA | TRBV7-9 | TGTGCCAGCAGTTACCGGACAGGATTAAGCTCTGGAAACACCATATATTTT | CASSYRTGLSSGNTIYF
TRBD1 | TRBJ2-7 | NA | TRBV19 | TGTGCCAGTAGTATAGCCGGACAGGGAACCTACGAGCAGTACTTC | CASSIAGQGTYEQYF
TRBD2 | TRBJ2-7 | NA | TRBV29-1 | TGCAGCGTTGGAGGGACTAGCGGGAGTAGTGTCGAGCAGTACTTC | CSVGGTSGSSVEQYF
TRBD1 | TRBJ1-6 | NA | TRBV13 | TGTGCCAGCAGCTTAGAGGGGACAGGGGGTCAATCACCCCTCCACTTT | CASSLEGTGGQSPLHF
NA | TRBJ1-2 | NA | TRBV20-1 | TGCAGTGCTAGTATCAGGGCCGACTATGGCTACACCTTC | CSASIRADYGYTF
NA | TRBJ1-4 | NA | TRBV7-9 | TGTGCCAGCAGCTCAGGGCCTAATGAAAAACTGTTTTTT | CASSSGPNEKLFF
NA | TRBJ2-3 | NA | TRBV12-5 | TGTGCTAGTGGTTACTCGGGTGGAGATACGCAGTATTTT | CASGYSGGDTQYF
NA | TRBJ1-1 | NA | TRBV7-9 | TGTGCCAGCAGCCTCCAGGTTAACACTGAAGCTTTCTTT | CASSLQVNTEAFF
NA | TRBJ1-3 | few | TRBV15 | TGTGCCACCAGCAGAGGGGTGGGAGACACCATATATTTT | CATSRGVGDTIYF
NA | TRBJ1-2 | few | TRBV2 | TGTGCCAGCAGTGAAGACAGATATTACTATGGCTACACCTTC | CASSEDRYYYGYTF
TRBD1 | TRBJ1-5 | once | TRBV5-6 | TGTGCCAGCAGCTTGGCCTCCGGGACAGGGAATCAGCCCCAGCATTTT | CASSLASGTGNQPQHF
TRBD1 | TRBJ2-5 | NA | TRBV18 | TGTGCCAGCTCACCGCGGGACAGGGACCAAGAGACCCAGTACTTC | CASSPRDRDQETQYF
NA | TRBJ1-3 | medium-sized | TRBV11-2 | TGTGCCAGCAGCTTTTTGGGCCAAGGAAACACCATATATTTT | CASSFLGQGNTIYF
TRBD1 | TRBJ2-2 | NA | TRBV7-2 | TGTGCCAGCAGCTTAGCACAGGGGATCACCGGGGAGCTGTTTTTT | CASSLAQGITGELFF